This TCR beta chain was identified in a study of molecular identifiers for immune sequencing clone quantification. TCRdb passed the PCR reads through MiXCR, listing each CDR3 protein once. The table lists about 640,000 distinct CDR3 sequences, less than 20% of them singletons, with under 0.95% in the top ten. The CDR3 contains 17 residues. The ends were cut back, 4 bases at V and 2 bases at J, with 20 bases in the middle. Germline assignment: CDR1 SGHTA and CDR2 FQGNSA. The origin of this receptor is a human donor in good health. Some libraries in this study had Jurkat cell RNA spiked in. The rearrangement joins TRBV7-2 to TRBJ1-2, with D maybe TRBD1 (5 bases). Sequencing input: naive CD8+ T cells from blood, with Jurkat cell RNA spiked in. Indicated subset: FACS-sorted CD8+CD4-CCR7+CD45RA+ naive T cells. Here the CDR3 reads CASSSGGFWGDNYGYTF. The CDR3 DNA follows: TGTGCCAGCAGCTCGGGCGGTTTTTGGGGCGACAACTATGGCTACACCTTC.